This T cell receptor beta chain comes out of a study of post-analysis software for immune sequencing data. Looking at the study overall: Courses of disease covered relapsing-remitting, secondary progressive and progressive-relapsing multiple sclerosis.

As for this clonotype: Antigen: not known.

With 2 bases removed from V and 4 bases from J, the gap between germline ends came to 9 bases. The CDR3 runs to 13 residues. TCR beta cDNA libraries included unique molecular identifiers. With roughly 0.85 to 11 million T cells as the source, a few hundred thousand cDNA molecules resulted. A single record per CDR3 protein comes from TCRdb applying MiXCR to the PCR reads. The repertoire holds 700,000 to 900,000 distinct CDR3 sequences, with more than 45% as singletons. Overall study results and limits: Normalized Chao1 diversity was significantly reduced in patients versus controls. Those samples that were prepared in the same batch co-clustered strongly by F measure. The study found TRBV5-6, TRBV5-1 and TRBV20-1 among several TRBV segments more frequent in patients than controls.

This TCR was sampled from a girl under 18 with multiple sclerosis. Sequences were obtained from blood. V usage is TRBV12-3 or TRBV12-4 and J usage is TRBJ2-7, with no clear D. The CDR3 sequence is CASSLPNAYEQYF. CDR3 nucleotides: TGTGCCAGCAGTTTACCCAACGCTTACGAGCAGTACTTC.